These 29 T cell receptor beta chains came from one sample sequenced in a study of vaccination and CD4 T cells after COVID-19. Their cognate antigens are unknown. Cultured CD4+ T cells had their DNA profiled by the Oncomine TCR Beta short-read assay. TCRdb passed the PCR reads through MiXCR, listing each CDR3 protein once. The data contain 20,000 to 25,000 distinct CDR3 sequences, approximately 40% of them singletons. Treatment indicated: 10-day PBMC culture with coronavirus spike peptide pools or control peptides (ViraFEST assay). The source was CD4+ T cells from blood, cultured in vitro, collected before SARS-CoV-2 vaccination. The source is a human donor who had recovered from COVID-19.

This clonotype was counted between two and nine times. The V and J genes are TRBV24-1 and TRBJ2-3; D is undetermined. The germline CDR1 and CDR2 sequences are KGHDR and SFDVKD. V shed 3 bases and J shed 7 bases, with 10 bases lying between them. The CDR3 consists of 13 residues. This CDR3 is CATSDPVGYTQYF. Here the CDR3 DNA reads TGTGCCACCAGTGATCCCGTGGGCTATACGCAGTATTTT.

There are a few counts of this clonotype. For the CDR3, the DNA is TGTGCCAGCAGCCGCCAGAGGGGACAGGGCCAAGAGACCCAGTACTTC. It encodes CASSRQRGQGQETQYF. The genes are TRBV7-2 and TRBJ2-5; 9 bases fit TRBD1. Losses at the gene ends were 5 bases for V and 1 base for J; bases not matched to a gene: 8. Germline CDR1 is SGHTA and CDR2 is FQGNSA. The CDR3 is 16 amino acids.

The CDR3 spells CASSLGGVGQPQHF. CDR3 DNA sequence: TGTGCCAGCAGCTTAGGAGGGGTCGGTCAGCCCCAGCATTTT. The chain has TRBV11-2 and TRBJ1-5, with D maybe TRBD1 (5 bases). The CDR3 has 14 amino acids. The ends were cut back, 1 base at V and 6 bases at J, with 10 bases in the middle. The V gene's germline CDR1 is SGHAT and CDR2 FQNNGV.

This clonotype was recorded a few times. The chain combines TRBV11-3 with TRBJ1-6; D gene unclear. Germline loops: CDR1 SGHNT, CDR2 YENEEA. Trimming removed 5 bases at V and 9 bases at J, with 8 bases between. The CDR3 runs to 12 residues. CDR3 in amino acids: CASSNYGSPLHF. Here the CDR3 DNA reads TGTGCCAGCAGCAATTACGGTTCACCCCTCCACTTT.

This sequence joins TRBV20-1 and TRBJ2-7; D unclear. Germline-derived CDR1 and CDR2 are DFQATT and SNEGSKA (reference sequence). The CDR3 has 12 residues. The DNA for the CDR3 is TGCAGCGTTAACGACGGATCCTACGAGCAGTACTTC. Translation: CSVNDGSYEQYF.

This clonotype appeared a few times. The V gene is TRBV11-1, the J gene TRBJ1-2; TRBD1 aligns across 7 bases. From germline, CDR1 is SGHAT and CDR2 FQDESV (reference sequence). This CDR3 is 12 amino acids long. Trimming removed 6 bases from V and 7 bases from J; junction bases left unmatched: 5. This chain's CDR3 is CASRQSGGGYTF. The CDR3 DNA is TGTGCCAGCAGACAATCAGGGGGTGGCTACACCTTC.

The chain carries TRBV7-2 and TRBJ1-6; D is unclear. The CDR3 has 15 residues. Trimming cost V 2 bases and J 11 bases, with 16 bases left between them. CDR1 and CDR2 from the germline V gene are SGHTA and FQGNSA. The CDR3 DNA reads TGTGCCAGCAGCTTACCTTTGGGGTCCCAACCACCCCTCCACTTT. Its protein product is CASSLPLGSQPPLHF.

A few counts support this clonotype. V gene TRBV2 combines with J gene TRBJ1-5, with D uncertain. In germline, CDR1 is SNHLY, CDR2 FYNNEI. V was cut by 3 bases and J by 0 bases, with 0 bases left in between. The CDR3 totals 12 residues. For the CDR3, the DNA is TGTGCCAGCAGTGATAGCAATCAGCCCCAGCATTTT. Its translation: CASSDSNQPQHF.

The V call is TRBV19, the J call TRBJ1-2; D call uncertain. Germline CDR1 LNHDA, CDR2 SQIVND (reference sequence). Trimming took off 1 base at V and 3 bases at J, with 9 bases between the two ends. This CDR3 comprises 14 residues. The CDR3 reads CASSIVGLHYGYTF. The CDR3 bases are TGTGCCAGTAGTATAGTCGGGCTTCACTATGGCTACACCTTC.

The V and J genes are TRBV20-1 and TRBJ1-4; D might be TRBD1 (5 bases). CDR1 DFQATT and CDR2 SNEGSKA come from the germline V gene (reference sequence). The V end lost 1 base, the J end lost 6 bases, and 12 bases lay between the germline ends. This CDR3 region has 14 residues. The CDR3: CSARGAGGDEKLFF. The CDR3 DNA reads TGCAGTGCTAGAGGAGCCGGGGGGGATGAAAAACTGTTTTTT.

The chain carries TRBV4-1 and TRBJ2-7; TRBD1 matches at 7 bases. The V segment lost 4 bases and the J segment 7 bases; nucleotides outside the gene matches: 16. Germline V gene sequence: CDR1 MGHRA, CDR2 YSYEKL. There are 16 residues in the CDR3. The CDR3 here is CASSRATGAGSSEQYF. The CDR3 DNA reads TGCGCCAGCAGCCGAGCTACAGGGGCCGGGTCAAGTGAGCAGTACTTC.

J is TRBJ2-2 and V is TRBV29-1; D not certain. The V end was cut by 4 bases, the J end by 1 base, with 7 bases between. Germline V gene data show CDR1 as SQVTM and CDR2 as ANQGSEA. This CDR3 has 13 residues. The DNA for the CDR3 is TGCAGCGTTGCTAATCTGAACACCGGGGAGCTGTTTTTT. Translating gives CSVANLNTGELFF.

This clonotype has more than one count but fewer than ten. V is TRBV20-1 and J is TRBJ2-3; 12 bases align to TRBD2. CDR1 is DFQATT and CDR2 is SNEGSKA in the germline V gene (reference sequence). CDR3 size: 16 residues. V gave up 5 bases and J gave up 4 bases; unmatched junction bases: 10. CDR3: CSAGGRLAGVSDTQYF. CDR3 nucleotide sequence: TGCAGTGCTGGCGGACGACTAGCGGGAGTATCAGATACGCAGTATTTT.

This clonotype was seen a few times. The CDR3, as DNA: TGTGCCAGCTCACCACCGGAGGGGTCCTATGGCTACACCTTC. Encoded protein: CASSPPEGSYGYTF. V usage is TRBV18 and J usage is TRBJ1-2, with TRBD1 as a possible D gene (5 bases). This CDR3 has 14 residues. The germline V and J ends were trimmed by 0 bases and 4 bases, with 9 bases remaining between them. The germline CDR1 and CDR2 sequences are KGHSH and LQKENI.

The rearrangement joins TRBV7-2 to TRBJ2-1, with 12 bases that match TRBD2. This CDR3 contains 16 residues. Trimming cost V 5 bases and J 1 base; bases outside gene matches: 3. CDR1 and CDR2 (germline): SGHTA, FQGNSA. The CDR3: CASSRTSGISYNEQFF. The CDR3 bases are TGTGCCAGCAGCAGGACTAGCGGGATATCCTACAATGAGCAGTTCTTC.

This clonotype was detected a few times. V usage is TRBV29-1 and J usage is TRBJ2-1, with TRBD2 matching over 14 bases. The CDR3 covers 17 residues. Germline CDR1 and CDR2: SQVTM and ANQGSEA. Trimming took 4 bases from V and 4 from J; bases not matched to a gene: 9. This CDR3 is CSVAGLAGEGNYNEQFF. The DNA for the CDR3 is TGCAGCGTTGCGGGACTAGCGGGAGAAGGGAATTACAATGAGCAGTTCTTC.

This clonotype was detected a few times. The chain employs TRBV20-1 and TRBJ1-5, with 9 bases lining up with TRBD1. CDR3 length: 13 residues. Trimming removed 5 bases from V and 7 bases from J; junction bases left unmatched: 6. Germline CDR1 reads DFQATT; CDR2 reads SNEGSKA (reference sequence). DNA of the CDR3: TGCAGTGCTCAACAGGGGGCTGAGCAGCCCCAGCATTTT. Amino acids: CSAQQGAEQPQHF.

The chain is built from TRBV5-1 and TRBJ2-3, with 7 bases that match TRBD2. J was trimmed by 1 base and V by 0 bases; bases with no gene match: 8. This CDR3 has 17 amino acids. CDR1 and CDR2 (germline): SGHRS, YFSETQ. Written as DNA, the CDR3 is TGCGCCAGCAGCTTGGGTCCGGCTAGCGGACGCACAGATACGCAGTATTTT. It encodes CASSLGPASGRTDTQYF.

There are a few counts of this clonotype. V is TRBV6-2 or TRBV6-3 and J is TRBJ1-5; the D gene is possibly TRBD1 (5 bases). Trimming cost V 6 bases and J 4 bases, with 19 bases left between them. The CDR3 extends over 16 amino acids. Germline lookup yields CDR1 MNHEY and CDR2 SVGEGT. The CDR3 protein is CASSLHAGGGNQPQHF. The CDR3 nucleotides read TGTGCCAGCAGCCTACACGCGGGGGGTGGAAATCAGCCCCAGCATTTT.

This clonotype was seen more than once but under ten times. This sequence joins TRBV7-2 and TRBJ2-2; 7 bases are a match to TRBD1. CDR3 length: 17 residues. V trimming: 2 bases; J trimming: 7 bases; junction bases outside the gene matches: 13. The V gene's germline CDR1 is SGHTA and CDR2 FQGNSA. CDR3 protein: CASSLPFGTDGDGELFF. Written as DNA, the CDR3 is TGTGCCAGCAGCTTACCTTTCGGGACAGACGGCGACGGGGAGCTGTTTTTT. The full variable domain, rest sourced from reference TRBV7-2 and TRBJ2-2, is GAGVSQSPSNKVTEKGKDVELRCDPISGHTALYWYRQSLGQGLEFLIYFQGNSAPDKSGLPSDRFSAERTGGSVSTLTIQRTQQEDSAVYLCASSLPFGTDGDGELFFGEGSRLTVL.

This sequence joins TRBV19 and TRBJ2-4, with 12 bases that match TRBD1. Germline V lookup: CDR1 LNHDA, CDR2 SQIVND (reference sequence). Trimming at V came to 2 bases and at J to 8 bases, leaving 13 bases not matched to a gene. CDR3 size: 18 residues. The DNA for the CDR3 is TGTGCCAGTAGTATAAGGTTTGGTGGGGGACAGGGGGCGGACATTCAGTACTTC. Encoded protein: CASSIRFGGGQGADIQYF. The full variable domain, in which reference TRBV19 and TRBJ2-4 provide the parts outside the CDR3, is DGGITQSPKYLFRKEGQNVTLSCEQNLNHDAMYWYRQDPGQGLRLIYYSQIVNDFQKGDIAEGYSVSREKKESFPLTVTSAQKNPTAFYLCASSIRFGGGQGADIQYFGAGTRLSVL.

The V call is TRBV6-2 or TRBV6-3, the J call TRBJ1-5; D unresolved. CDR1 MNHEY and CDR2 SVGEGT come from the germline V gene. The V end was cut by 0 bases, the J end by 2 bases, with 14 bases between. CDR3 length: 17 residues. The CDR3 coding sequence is TGTGCCAGCAGTTACTCGTTGAAAGGGTCAGGCAATCAGCCCCAGCATTTT. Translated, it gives CASSYSLKGSGNQPQHF.

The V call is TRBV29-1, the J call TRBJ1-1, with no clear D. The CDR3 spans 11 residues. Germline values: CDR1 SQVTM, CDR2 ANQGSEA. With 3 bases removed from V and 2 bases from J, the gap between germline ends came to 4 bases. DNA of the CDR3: TGCAGCGTTGACAGAAACACTGAAGCTTTCTTT. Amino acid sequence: CSVDRNTEAFF.

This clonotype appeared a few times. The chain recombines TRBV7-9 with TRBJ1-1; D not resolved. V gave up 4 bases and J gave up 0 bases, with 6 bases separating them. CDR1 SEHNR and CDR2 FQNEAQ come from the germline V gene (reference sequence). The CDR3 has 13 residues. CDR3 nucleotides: TGTGCCAGCAGCTCGCAATTGAACACTGAAGCTTTCTTT. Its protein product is CASSSQLNTEAFF. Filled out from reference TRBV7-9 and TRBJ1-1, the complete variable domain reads DTGVSQNPRHKITKRGQNVTFRCDPISEHNRLYWYRQTLGQGPEFLTYFQNEAQLEKSRLLSDRFSAERPKGSFSTLEIQRTEQGDSAMYLCASSSQLNTEAFFGQGTRLTVV.

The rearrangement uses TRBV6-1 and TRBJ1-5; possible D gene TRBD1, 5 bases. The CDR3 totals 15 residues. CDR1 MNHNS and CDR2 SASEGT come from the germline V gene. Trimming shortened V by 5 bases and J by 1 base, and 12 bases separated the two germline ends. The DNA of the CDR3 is TGTGCCAGCAGTCTTCAGGGAGGCAGCAATCAGCCCCAGCATTTT. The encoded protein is CASSLQGGSNQPQHF.

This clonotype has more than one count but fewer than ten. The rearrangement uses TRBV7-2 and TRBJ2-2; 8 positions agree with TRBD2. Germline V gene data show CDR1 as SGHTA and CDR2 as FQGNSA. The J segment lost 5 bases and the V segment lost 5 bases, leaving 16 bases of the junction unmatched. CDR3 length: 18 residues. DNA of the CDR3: TGTGCCAGCAGCCTTAGAACCCGGGGGGGAGGTGGGACCGGGGAGCTGTTTTTT. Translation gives CASSLRTRGGGGTGELFF.

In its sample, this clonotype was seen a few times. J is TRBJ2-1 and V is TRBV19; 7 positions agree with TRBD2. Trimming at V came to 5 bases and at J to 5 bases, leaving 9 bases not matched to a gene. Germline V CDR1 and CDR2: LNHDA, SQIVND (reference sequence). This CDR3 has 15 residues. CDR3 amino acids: CASSGRGENHNEQFF. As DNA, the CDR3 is TGTGCCAGTAGTGGACGGGGGGAAAACCACAATGAGCAGTTCTTC.

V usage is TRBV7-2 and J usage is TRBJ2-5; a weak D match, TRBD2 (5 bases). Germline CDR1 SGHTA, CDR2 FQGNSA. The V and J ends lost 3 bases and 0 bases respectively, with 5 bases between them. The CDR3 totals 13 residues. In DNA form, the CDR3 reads TGTGCCAGCAGCTTGGACTACCAAGAGACCCAGTACTTC. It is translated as CASSLDYQETQYF.

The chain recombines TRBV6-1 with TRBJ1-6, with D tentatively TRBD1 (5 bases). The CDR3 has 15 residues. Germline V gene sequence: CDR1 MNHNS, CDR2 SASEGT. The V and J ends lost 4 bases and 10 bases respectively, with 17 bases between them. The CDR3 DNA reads TGTGCCAGCAGTGCCTTAGGGCAGGGTGGGTCACCCCTCCACTTT. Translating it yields CASSALGQGGSPLHF.